This T cell receptor (beta chain) was retrieved from a study of blood T cell repertoires in COVID-19. V dropped 5 bases and J dropped 3 bases, with 16 bases sitting between them. Germline CDR1 GTSNPN, CDR2 SVGIG (reference sequence). The CDR3 consists of 14 residues. The protocol was immunoSEQ multiplex PCR, while the TCRdb copy is restricted to in-frame clones and leaves out a portion. Seen here are around 200,000 clones, less than 90% observed once, and the top ten hold approximately 2.8%. The material sequenced was PBMCs or T cells enriched from blood (not recorded which). The chain employs TRBV30 and TRBJ1-2, with D perhaps matching TRBD1 (6 bases). The clonotype was recovered from a woman between 50 and 59 years old in a cohort exposed to, infected with or recovered from COVID-19 (not recorded which). The CDR3 protein is CAWDQPGGYYGYTF. The CDR3 DNA follows: TGTGCCTGGGACCAGCCGGGGGGCTACTATGGCTACACCTTC.